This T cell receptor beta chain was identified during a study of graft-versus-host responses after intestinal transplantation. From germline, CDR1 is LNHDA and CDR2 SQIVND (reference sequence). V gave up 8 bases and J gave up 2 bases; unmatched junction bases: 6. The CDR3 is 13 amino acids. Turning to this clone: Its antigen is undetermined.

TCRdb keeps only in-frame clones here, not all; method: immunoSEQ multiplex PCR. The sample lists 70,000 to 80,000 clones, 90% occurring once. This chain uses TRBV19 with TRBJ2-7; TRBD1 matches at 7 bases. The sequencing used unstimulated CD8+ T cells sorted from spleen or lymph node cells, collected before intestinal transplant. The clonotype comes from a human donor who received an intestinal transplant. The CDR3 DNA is TGTGCCAGTGCTGGGACAGACGCCTACGAGCAGTACTTC. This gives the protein CASAGTDAYEQYF.